The 8 T cell receptor beta chains reported below all come from one sample, sequenced in a study of blood T cell repertoires in COVID-19 (dated by TCRdb to 2018 to 2021). The library was built by means of the immunoSEQ multiplex PCR assay. Not all clones reach the TCRdb copy of this immuneACCESS table, which keeps in-frame sequences only. Checked studies attribute under half of the gap to unresolved V genes and leave the rest unexplained. Counted in this sample were approximately 80,000 clones; roughly 88% of them appeared once. Just over 3% of the sample rests with the top ten. Sequenced material: peripheral blood. Source of these receptors: a woman older than 75 with COVID-19, enrolled during active disease.

DNA of the CDR3: TGTGCCTGGAGTGTAGAGGCCCTGAACACTGAAGCTTTCTTT. Translating gives CAWSVEALNTEAFF. The chain links TRBV30 to TRBJ1-1, with D uncertain. The length of the CDR3 is 14 residues. Trimming pared 0 bases from V and 0 bases from J, leaving 8 bases between. Germline CDR1 and CDR2: GTSNPN and SVGIG (reference sequence).

This chain connects TRBV5-6 to TRBJ2-3; 8 bases match TRBD1. V trimming: 1 base; J trimming: 4 bases; junction bases outside the gene matches: 2. Germline CDR1 is SGHDT and CDR2 is YYEEEE. The CDR3 runs to 14 residues. The CDR3 coding sequence is TGTGCCAGCAGCTTGCACAGGGGGGCAGATACGCAGTATTTT. It specifies CASSLHRGADTQYF.

The rearrangement joins TRBV7-2 to TRBJ2-4; D may be TRBD2 (6 bases). This CDR3 has 14 residues. V shed 1 base and J shed 7 bases, with 11 bases lying between them. Germline V gives CDR1 SGHTA, CDR2 FQGNSA. CDR3 sequence: CASSLGSAGNIQYF. The CDR3 bases are TGTGCCAGCAGCTTAGGTTCGGCGGGGAACATTCAGTACTTC. Based on the CDR3 plus reference TRBV7-2 and TRBJ2-4, the full variable domain is GAGVSQSPSNKVTEKGKDVELRCDPISGHTALYWYRQSLGQGLEFLIYFQGNSAPDKSGLPSDRFSAERTGGSVSTLTIQRTQQEDSAVYLCASSLGSAGNIQYFGAGTRLSVL.

The V gene is TRBV19, the J gene TRBJ1-1; D is unclear. The ends were cut back, 1 base at V and 1 base at J, with 4 bases in the middle. The CDR3 extends over 13 amino acids. Germline CDR1 reads LNHDA; CDR2 reads SQIVND (reference sequence). The CDR3 loop reads CASSIVRNTEAFF. CDR3 nucleotide sequence: TGTGCCAGTAGTATAGTTAGGAACACTGAAGCTTTCTTT.

The chain joins TRBV2 to TRBJ2-7; 10 bases are shared with TRBD1. The germline V gene has CDR1 SNHLY and CDR2 FYNNEI. The CDR3 length is 14 residues. Trimming at V came to 7 bases and at J to 0 bases, leaving 3 bases not matched to a gene. The CDR3 region has the DNA TGTGCCAGCATTCGGACAGGGGGCTCCTACGAGCAGTACTTC. Protein product: CASIRTGGSYEQYF.

In the case of this clone: Other DNA sequences in the same sample also yield this CDR3. This chain joins TRBV30 and TRBJ1-5; 7 bases align to TRBD1. CDR1 and CDR2 from the germline V gene are GTSNPN and SVGIG (reference sequence). The CDR3 runs to 13 residues. After removal of 1 base from V and 5 bases from J, the junction contained 2 bases not matched to a gene. CDR3 DNA: TGTGCCTGGAGTGGACAGGGCGATCAGCCCCAGCATTTT. Amino acid sequence: CAWSGQGDQPQHF.

V and J are TRBV5-1 and TRBJ2-3, with 12 bases matching TRBD2. The germline V gene encodes CDR1 SGHRS and CDR2 YFSETQ. The V gene end was trimmed by 4 bases and the J gene end by 0 bases; junction bases not matched to a gene: 3. The CDR3 is made up of 16 amino acids. As DNA, the CDR3 is TGCGCCAGCAGCCCGGGACTAGCGGGTAGCACAGATACGCAGTATTTT. It yields the protein CASSPGLAGSTDTQYF.

This chain connects TRBV18 to TRBJ2-2; D gene ambiguous. This CDR3 is built from 13 residues. Germline loops: CDR1 KGHSH, CDR2 LQKENI. The V and J ends lost 0 bases and 6 bases respectively, with 5 bases between them. CDR3 nucleotide sequence: TGTGCCAGCTCACCACCCTCAGCCGGGGAGCTGTTTTTT. This sequence encodes CASSPPSAGELFF.